This T cell receptor beta chain was identified during a study of cytomegalovirus exposure and HLA in healthy donors. Vbeta (60) and Jbeta (13) primers were used in the PCR. Data came from immunoSEQ multiplex PCR; TCRdb stores just in-frame clones and leaves some out. This sample yields 100,000 to 150,000 clones, of which around three quarters are seen a single time; 0.95% to 1.5% belongs to the top ten. Germline CDR1 LNHDA, CDR2 SQIVND (reference sequence). The CDR3 covers 16 residues. V lost 4 bases to trimming and J lost 3 bases; unmatched junction nucleotides: 5. Sequenced material: PBMCs. The chain recombines TRBV19 with TRBJ2-7; 14 nucleotides line up with TRBD2. This sequence was found in a female donor in good health and CMV-seronegative. The CDR3 nucleotides are TGTGCCAGTAGTACCGGGACTAGCGGGAGTCGCTACGAGCAGTACTTC. Protein: CASSTGTSGSRYEQYF.